The 30 T cell receptor beta chains reported below all come from one sample, sequenced in a study of blood T cell repertoires in COVID-19. Sequencing used immunoSEQ multiplex PCR; TCRdb keeps in-frame clones, though not all of them. The sample consists of fewer than 400,000 clones, roughly 88% of them appearing once. Sequences were obtained from peripheral blood. The receptors come from a woman aged 25 to 39 with COVID-19, enrolled during active disease.

This sequence joins TRBV10-1 and TRBJ1-1; 10 nucleotides agree with TRBD1. The CDR3 is 15 amino acids. CDR1 and CDR2 (germline): WNHNN, SYGVQD (reference sequence). V shed 3 bases, J shed 5 bases, and the junction held 6 bases outside the gene matches. CDR3 nucleotide sequence: TGCGCCAGCAGTGATTCCGGGACAGGGGATACTGAAGCTTTCTTT. This sequence encodes CASSDSGTGDTEAFF.

This clone showed up just once. The chain uses TRBV7-9 and TRBJ1-1; weak D call: TRBD1 (6 bases). Germline V lookup: CDR1 SEHNR, CDR2 FQNEAQ (reference sequence). This CDR3 spans 14 amino acids. V was cut by 3 bases and J by 2 bases, with 10 bases left in between. CDR3 DNA sequence: TGTGCCAGCAGCTTCTTCAGGGGTAACACTGAAGCTTTCTTT. It codes for CASSFFRGNTEAFF.

This clone showed up just once. The chain links TRBV10-3 to TRBJ2-1, with 9 bases matching TRBD2. CDR1 is ENHRY, CDR2 SYGVKD, per germline. The V segment lost 0 bases and the J segment 6 bases; nucleotides outside the gene matches: 9. This CDR3 is 17 amino acids long. CDR3 in amino acids: CAISESIGGGGSNEQFF. DNA of the CDR3: TGTGCCATCAGTGAGTCGATCGGCGGGGGGGGTTCCAATGAGCAGTTCTTC.

The J gene is TRBJ2-3, the V gene TRBV3-1 (or the pseudogene TRBV3-2); TRBD1 aligns across 7 bases. Per germline, CDR1 LGHDT and CDR2 YNNKEL (reference sequence). The CDR3 has 14 residues. J was trimmed by 0 bases and V by 5 bases; bases with no gene match: 2. As DNA, the CDR3 is TGTGCCAGCAGCAACAGGGGTAGCACAGATACGCAGTATTTT. Translation: CASSNRGSTDTQYF.

This rearrangement joins TRBV12-5 to TRBJ1-2; TRBD1 agrees at 9 bases. CDR1 is LGHNT, CDR2 FRNRAP, per germline. The CDR3 is 14 amino acids. The junction had 4 bases not matched to a gene; V was cut back by 1 base and J by 7 bases. Here the CDR3 reads CASGLEGQGSGYTF. DNA of the CDR3: TGTGCTAGTGGTTTGGAGGGACAGGGAAGTGGCTACACCTTC.

This clone was seen only once. The chain recombines TRBV5-1 with TRBJ1-5, with D hard to call. This CDR3 contains 17 residues. Trimming left V 1 base short and J 2 bases short, with 16 bases between. From germline, CDR1 is SGHRS and CDR2 YFSETQ. The CDR3 sequence: CASSLIGRREGNQPQHF. The CDR3 region has the DNA TGCGCCAGCAGCTTGATCGGTCGGAGAGAGGGCAATCAGCCCCAGCATTTT.

V usage is TRBV10-2 and J usage is TRBJ2-7; D gene ambiguous. The CDR3 extends over 12 amino acids. Germline values: CDR1 WSHSY, CDR2 SAAADI. V was clipped by 4 bases and J by 2 bases, with 6 bases between them. CDR3: CASSVGAYEQYF. In nucleotides, the CDR3 is TGCGCCAGCAGTGTCGGAGCCTACGAGCAGTACTTC.

The chain uses TRBV27 and TRBJ1-5; D gene uncertain. The germline V gene encodes CDR1 MNHEY and CDR2 SMNVEV (reference sequence). The V gene lost 5 bases and the J gene lost 1 base, with 9 bases spanning the gap. The CDR3 has 14 residues. DNA of the CDR3: TGTGCCAGCAGTCCCCCCGGGAGCAATCAGCCCCAGCATTTT. Its translation: CASSPPGSNQPQHF.

The rearrangement links TRBV7-9 to TRBJ2-7; D may be TRBD1 (5 bases). Germline loops: CDR1 SEHNR, CDR2 FQNEAQ (reference sequence). The V end lost 3 bases, the J end lost 3 bases, and 9 bases lay between the germline ends. The CDR3 has 13 amino acids. The CDR3 DNA reads as TGTGCCAGCAGCTTTGACAGCCACTACGAGCAGTACTTC. It is translated as CASSFDSHYEQYF.

The chain links TRBV6-2 or TRBV6-3 to TRBJ2-1, with 7 bases lining up with TRBD2. Looked up from germline, CDR1 is MNHEY and CDR2 is SVGEGT. The ends lost 2 bases at V and 2 bases at J; junction bases unmatched: 6. This CDR3 has 16 amino acids. CDR3 sequence reads: CASSYLTSAAYNEQFF. In DNA form, the CDR3 reads TGTGCCAGCAGTTACCTTACTAGCGCAGCCTACAATGAGCAGTTCTTC.

The CDR3 nucleotides read TGTGCCAGCAGCGGCCCGGGACTCCAGAACACTGAAGCTTTCTTT. This gives the protein CASSGPGLQNTEAFF. The chain links TRBV9 to TRBJ1-1; D is perhaps TRBD1 (5 bases). The V end was cut by 3 bases, the J end by 1 base, with 13 bases between. The CDR3 is 15 amino acids. Germline lookup yields CDR1 SGDLS and CDR2 YYNGEE.

This clone was counted only a few times. The genes are TRBV28 and TRBJ2-7; unclear D gene. The length of the CDR3 is 11 residues. Germline CDR1 is MDHEN and CDR2 is SYDVKM. Deletions cut 3 bases from V and 3 bases from J, with 3 bases between. The CDR3 bases are TGTGCCAGCAGTTTCTTCTACGAGCAGTACTTC. It codes for CASSFFYEQYF.

Only a few counts were recorded for this clone. V and J are TRBV4-2 and TRBJ1-1; 11 positions agree with TRBD1. In germline, CDR1 is LGHNA, CDR2 YNFKEQ. Trimming removed 1 base from V and 4 bases from J; junction bases left unmatched: 5. This CDR3 has 16 amino acids. The CDR3 DNA reads TGTGCCAGCAGCCAAGGGGGACAGGGGGATAGCACTGAAGCTTTCTTT. It is translated as CASSQGGQGDSTEAFF.

The gene calls are TRBV27 and TRBJ2-1, with 10 bases fitting TRBD1. The length of the CDR3 is 14 residues. Per germline, CDR1 MNHEY and CDR2 SMNVEV (reference sequence). The J segment lost 3 bases and the V segment lost 5 bases, leaving 1 base of the junction unmatched. DNA of the CDR3: TGTGCCAGCAGTGGACAGGGGGGCTACAATGAGCAGTTCTTC. Protein: CASSGQGGYNEQFF.

V is TRBV5-1 and J is TRBJ2-5; maybe TRBD2 (6 bases). CDR3 length equals 14 residues. The V gene lost 2 bases and the J gene lost 2 bases, with 10 bases spanning the gap. Germline V gene sequence: CDR1 SGHRS, CDR2 YFSETQ. The DNA of the CDR3 is TGCGCCAGCAGCTTTGGACGGGGGCAAGAGACCCAGTACTTC. Translating gives CASSFGRGQETQYF.

This rearrangement joins TRBV5-1 to TRBJ1-3, with D unclear. Germline V CDR1 and CDR2: SGHRS, YFSETQ. This CDR3 contains 16 residues. Trimming cost V 0 bases and J 0 bases, with 10 bases left between them. The CDR3 bases are TGCGCCAGCAGCTTGGATGGCTTCATCTCTGGAAACACCATATATTTT. Translated, it gives CASSLDGFISGNTIYF. Looking up the rest from reference TRBV5-1 and TRBJ1-3 gives the full variable domain: KAGVTQTPRYLIKTRGQQVTLSCSPISGHRSVSWYQQTPGQGLQFLFEYFSETQRNKGNFPGRFSGRQFSNSRSEMNVSTLELGDSALYLCASSLDGFISGNTIYFGEGSWLTVV.

The J gene is TRBJ1-3, the V gene TRBV5-1, with D unclear. This CDR3 region has 17 residues. V lost 0 bases and J 0 bases, leaving 13 bases between the germline ends. Germline CDR1 is SGHRS and CDR2 is YFSETQ. DNA for the CDR3: TGCGCCAGCAGCTTGGCCGGAGGCGCCCGCTCTGGAAACACCATATATTTT. Its protein product is CASSLAGGARSGNTIYF.

V is TRBV5-1 and J is TRBJ2-5, with a tentative D call TRBD2 (5 bases). The CDR3 length is 14 residues. Germline V gene lookup returns CDR1 SGHRS and CDR2 YFSETQ. V lost 0 bases and J 5 bases, leaving 11 bases between the germline ends. This chain's CDR3 is CASSLAWWEETQYF. CDR3 in DNA: TGCGCCAGCAGCTTGGCCTGGTGGGAGGAGACCCAGTACTTC.

The chain joins TRBV6-6 to TRBJ2-7; D is possibly TRBD1 (6 bases). The CDR3 extends over 16 amino acids. Germline V gene lookup returns CDR1 MNHNY and CDR2 SVGAGI (reference sequence). The germline V and J ends were trimmed by 3 bases and 3 bases, with 18 bases remaining between them. CDR3 bases: TGTGCCAGCAGTTATCGACAGGACGTCACTTACTACGAGCAGTACTTC. This codes for CASSYRQDVTYYEQYF.

The chain uses TRBV6-5 and TRBJ2-5; D remains ambiguous. The CDR3 spans 14 residues. Trimming pared 2 bases from V and 0 bases from J, leaving 7 bases between. Germline CDR1 and CDR2: MNHEY and SVGAGI. CDR3 in DNA: TGTGCCAGCAGTTACGCAGGATACCAAGAGACCCAGTACTTC. This encodes CASSYAGYQETQYF.

The sample holds one count of this clone. The chain uses TRBV7-9 and TRBJ1-5; D not resolved. The germline CDR1 and CDR2 sequences are SEHNR and FQNEAQ (reference sequence). The CDR3 sequence is 13 residues long. Trimming stripped 4 bases from V and 6 bases from J, with 10 bases between. CDR3 residues: CASSSGKVQPQHF. Written as DNA, the CDR3 is TGTGCCAGCAGCTCCGGTAAAGTTCAGCCCCAGCATTTT.

This rearrangement joins TRBV3-1 (or the pseudogene TRBV3-2) to TRBJ1-1; no clear D. The V end was cut by 4 bases, the J end by 1 base, with 10 bases between. This CDR3 has 14 amino acids. Germline CDR1 LGHDT, CDR2 YNNKEL (reference sequence). DNA of the CDR3: TGTGCCAGCAGCCGGACGGACTGGAACACTGAAGCTTTCTTT. It encodes CASSRTDWNTEAFF.

In regard to this clone: The same CDR3 arises from other DNA sequences in this sample as well. The rearrangement joins TRBV12-3 or TRBV12-4 to TRBJ1-4, with D unresolved. The CDR3 is 11 amino acids. Trimming removed 3 bases from V and 7 bases from J, with 3 bases in between. The CDR3 region has the DNA TGTGCCAGCAGTTTTAGTGAAAAACTGTTTTTT. Translated, it gives CASSFSEKLFF.

The rearrangement links TRBV6-5 to TRBJ1-1, with D possibly TRBD1 on 5 matching bases. This CDR3 spans 13 amino acids. The V gene lost 6 bases and the J gene lost 4 bases, with 12 bases spanning the gap. CDR1 MNHEY and CDR2 SVGAGI come from the germline V gene. The CDR3 protein is CASRSGLSTEAFF. The CDR3 DNA sequence: TGTGCCAGCAGATCAGGGTTGAGCACTGAAGCTTTCTTT.

This chain joins TRBV16 and TRBJ1-6, with D possibly matching TRBD1 (5 bases). This CDR3 spans 15 amino acids. Trimming took 0 bases from V and 8 from J, leaving 11 bases between them. Germline V lookup: CDR1 KGHSY, CDR2 FQNENV. In DNA form, the CDR3 reads TGTGCCAGCAGCCAATCGGGGCCCCCGGATTCACCCCTCCACTTT. Translating it yields CASSQSGPPDSPLHF. Full variable domain (missing parts from reference TRBV16 and TRBJ1-6): GEEVAQTPKHLVRGEGQKAKLYCAPIKGHSYVFWYQQVLKNEFKFLISFQNENVFDETGMPKERFSAKCLPNSPCSLEIQATKLEDSAVYFCASSQSGPPDSPLHFGNGTRLTVT.

This chain links TRBV9 with TRBJ2-1; 7 nucleotides align to TRBD1. With 2 bases clipped from V and 4 bases from J, the junction kept 3 bases outside the gene matches. The CDR3 spans 14 residues. Germline V CDR1 and CDR2: SGDLS, YYNGEE. The CDR3 here is CASSVQGVYNEQFF. Written as DNA, the CDR3 is TGTGCCAGCAGCGTCCAGGGGGTGTACAATGAGCAGTTCTTC.

The chain has TRBV10-1 and TRBJ2-7; 13 bases are shared with TRBD2. The V segment lost 2 bases and the J segment 4 bases; nucleotides outside the gene matches: 2. The CDR3 is 15 residues long. In germline, CDR1 is WNHNN, CDR2 SYGVQD (reference sequence). Here the CDR3 reads CASSEGLAGEYEQYF. The DNA for the CDR3 is TGCGCCAGCAGTGAGGGACTAGCGGGGGAATACGAGCAGTACTTC.

This clone has only one observation. This sequence joins TRBV29-1 and TRBJ1-1, with 7 bases identical to TRBD1. The CDR3 spans 13 residues. V trimming: 6 bases; J trimming: 1 base; junction bases outside the gene matches: 5. Germline values: CDR1 SQVTM, CDR2 ANQGSEA. The CDR3 region is CSVSGTANTEAFF. DNA for the CDR3: TGCAGCGTGTCCGGGACAGCGAACACTGAAGCTTTCTTT.

The V and J genes are TRBV6-1 and TRBJ2-1; no reliable D call. Trimming shortened V by 2 bases and J by 0 bases, and 8 bases separated the two germline ends. The CDR3 sequence is 15 residues long. CDR1 is MNHNS, CDR2 SASEGT, per germline. The CDR3: CASSELPGSYNEQFF. Here the CDR3 DNA reads TGTGCCAGCAGTGAACTCCCCGGCTCCTACAATGAGCAGTTCTTC.

This clone is a singleton in its sample. At one boundary the junction diverges from the germline segment, which might be a read error. The V call is TRBV29-1, the J call TRBJ1-5, with TRBD1 matching over 9 bases. Germline V gene data show CDR1 as SQVTM and CDR2 as ANQGSEA. CDR3 size: 16 residues. CDR3 sequence reads: CSVQEGPGQGRQPQHF. DNA for the CDR3: TGCAGCGTTCAAGAGGGACCGGGACAGGGACGTCAGCCCCAGCATTTT. The full variable domain, completed using reference TRBV29-1 and TRBJ1-5, is SAVISQKPSRDICQRGTSLTIQCQVDSQVTMMFWYRQQPGQSLTLIATANQGSEATYESGFVIDKFPISRPNLTFSTLTVSNMSPEDSSIYLCSVQEGPGQGRQPQHFGDGTRLSIL.